This TCR beta chain was sequenced during a study of T cell responses to AZD1222 COVID-19 vaccine (dated by TCRdb to the early 2020s). In the study overall: A total of more than 230 trial participants underwent TCR sequencing, of whom about 200 had received two doses of AZD1222 and 26 had received two doses of the MenACWY control vaccine. Enrollment into the trials was organized by age into subgroups of 18-55, 56-69 and 70-plus years, and those subgroups contained around 150, 28 and 57 TCR-sequenced participants, respectively. Study-level results and caveats: Participants were mostly white British, with more females than males. The authors suggested clonal diversity may have been underestimated. CD4 TCRs associated with the vaccine covered the entire spike protein, and the dominant responses were in regions 160-218 and 743-854. The 56-69-year group was small, and its depth increase did not reach significance, likely because of low power. No day 14 peak-response samples were available, so repertoires were characterized only after the peak T cell response. A significant rise in spike-specific TCR breadth and depth was observed after two AZD1222 doses relative to day 0 and relative to MenACWY recipients. Conclusions about previously exposed vaccinees were limited because only six AZD1222 recipients were SARS-CoV-2 seropositive at baseline. Reportedly, close to half of the unique spike-specific TCRs recognized epitopes lying outside the regions that are mutated in the B.1.351 and B.1.1.7 variants.

The CDR3 regions of human TCRbeta chains were analyzed by immunosequencing. Per the authors' processing: TCRs in the repertoires were matched against a reference library of SARS-CoV-2-specific TCRs that had been generated with the MIRA antigen-specificity platform. Breadth meant the fraction of unique TCRs that were SARS-CoV-2-associated, whereas depth meant the fraction of total T cells that were SARS-CoV-2-associated. Using the MIRA data, each spike-specific TCR was mapped to the spike region that the TCR reacts to and placed in a CD4 or CD8 class. Log10-transformed breadth and depth values were compared by one-way ANOVA with Sidak's multiple comparisons tests. The table comes from immuneACCESS by way of TCRdb, which keeps in-frame sequences with V and J called. Part of the clones is missing from these tables; in studies checked, under half for an unresolved V gene and the rest for unknown reasons. The V and J calls and the clone size are those of that table, but D and trimming were determined from the DNA. The sample table shows roughly 100,000 clones, and roughly 80% are seen once. The biggest ten clones account for approximately 15% of the sample.

As to this clone: Its target antigen remains unknown. No base-level quality is on record; no much larger clone is a single base apart.

This specimen's time point label, per the study, means: about 28 days (+/-7) after the second vaccine dose. AZD1222 recipients given second doses at about 4 weeks or at about 12 weeks were pooled, since spike-specific TCR depth and breadth were not found to differ between the two schedules. The vaccinee samples were drawn from two UK trials, COV001 and COV002, one of which was a single-blind randomized controlled phase 2/3 trial testing AZD1222 (ChAdOx1 nCoV-19) in healthy adults. Trial participant PBMC samples were collected at day 0 and day 28 after the second dose for TCRbeta chain sequencing. The junction shows trimming of 4 bases on V and 0 bases on J, plus 19 bases between the germline ends. CDR1 is given as SGHNT and CDR2 as YENEEA, both from the germline V gene. Including the terminal cysteine and phenylalanine, the CDR3 comprises 18 residues. Only CDR3 DNA is held: 54 bases, read in frame from base 1.

The TCR comes from an adult who received the AZD1222 COVID-19 vaccine. The material sequenced was peripheral blood, taken 28 days after the second AZD1222 dose. The chain couples TRBV11-3 to TRBJ2-1, and possibly TRBD2, on 5 matching bases. At the DNA level, the sequence is TGTGCCAGCAGCTCCTTAGGTTATCGCGGGCCCTCCTACAATGAGCAGTTCTTC. This sequence encodes CASSSLGYRGPSYNEQFF.